Each of the 20 T cell receptor beta chains below was sequenced from the same sample in a study of cytomegalovirus exposure and HLA in healthy donors. The PCR was carried out with 60 Vbeta primers and 13 Jbeta primers. Only in-frame clones appear in the TCRdb table, and some are missing; sequencing was by immunoSEQ multiplex PCR. The sample carries 70,000 to 100,000 clones, less than 80% recorded once. The sample consisted of PBMCs. All receptors derive from a woman aged 50 to 65 in good health and CMV-seropositive.

The chain carries TRBV5-1 and TRBJ2-3, with 7 positions matching TRBD2. CDR1 and CDR2 from the germline V gene are SGHRS and YFSETQ. The CDR3 has 15 residues. V was pared by 3 bases and J by 1 base, with 5 bases of the junction left unmatched. The chain's CDR3 is CASSSSGAGTDTQYF. The CDR3, as DNA: TGCGCCAGCAGCTCAAGCGGGGCGGGCACAGATACGCAGTATTTT.

The rearrangement uses TRBV7-2 and TRBJ1-1; 8 nucleotides match TRBD1. Germline-derived CDR1 and CDR2 are SGHTA and FQGNSA. The CDR3 has 15 amino acids. Unmatched junction bases numbered 4, after V lost 3 bases and J lost 1 base. In nucleotides, the CDR3 is TGTGCCAGCAGCTTGGGGGACAGGCGGAACACTGAAGCTTTCTTT. Translated, it gives CASSLGDRRNTEAFF.

The chain joins TRBV5-8 to TRBJ1-1; TRBD1 matches at 7 bases. Germline CDR1 is SGHTS and CDR2 is YDEGEE. CDR3 length: 14 residues. V lost 1 base to trimming and J lost 5 bases; unmatched junction nucleotides: 5. DNA of the CDR3: TGTGCCAGCAGCTTGTACAGGGGATCTACTGAAGCTTTCTTT. This gives the protein CASSLYRGSTEAFF.

The V call is TRBV5-1, the J call TRBJ2-1, with a weak D call TRBD2 (6 bases). V lost 0 bases, J lost 0 bases, and 7 bases lay in between. Germline V gene data show CDR1 as SGHRS and CDR2 as YFSETQ. There are 15 residues in the CDR3. The CDR3 DNA follows: TGCGCCAGCAGCTTGGTCGGGGGCTCCTACAATGAGCAGTTCTTC. Protein product: CASSLVGGSYNEQFF.

The chain is built from TRBV5-1 and TRBJ1-4; 10 positions match TRBD1. Germline loops: CDR1 SGHRS, CDR2 YFSETQ. The CDR3 loop spans 16 amino acids. Losses at the gene ends were 3 bases for V and 7 bases for J; bases not matched to a gene: 9. The CDR3 loop is CASSSPPGQGSEKLFF. In DNA form, the CDR3 reads TGCGCCAGCAGCTCTCCGCCGGGACAGGGGTCTGAAAAACTGTTTTTT.

The J gene is TRBJ1-2, the V gene TRBV7-3; 11 bases line up with TRBD1. Looked up from germline, CDR1 is SGHTA and CDR2 is FQGTGA. With V trimmed by 5 bases and J by 8 bases, 13 bases remained unmatched. There are 16 residues in the CDR3. CDR3 DNA: TGTGCCAGCAGCCTCAACCCCGGACAGGGGGCGCAGGGCTACACCTTC. It encodes CASSLNPGQGAQGYTF.

The chain links TRBV5-1 to TRBJ2-7; weak D call: TRBD2 (6 bases). This CDR3 contains 14 residues. Trimming cost V 5 bases and J 4 bases, with 16 bases left between them. The V gene's germline CDR1 is SGHRS and CDR2 YFSETQ. CDR3 coding DNA: TGCGCCAGCAGAACCTATAGCGGCGCTTACGAGCAGTACTTC. It specifies CASRTYSGAYEQYF.

This chain links TRBV4-2 with TRBJ2-3; 9 bases align to TRBD2. Germline V gives CDR1 LGHNA, CDR2 YNFKEQ. With 4 bases clipped from V and 3 bases from J, the junction kept 20 bases outside the gene matches. The length of the CDR3 is 20 residues. The CDR3 DNA follows: TGTGCCAGCAGCCTTCAACAGCGGGGGGCGGGCGTCGCGCAGACAGATACGCAGTATTTT. Translated, it gives CASSLQQRGAGVAQTDTQYF.

The rearrangement links TRBV15 to TRBJ2-3; D unresolved. V was clipped by 1 base and J by 2 bases, with 4 bases between them. The germline V gene encodes CDR1 LNHNV and CDR2 YYDKDF (reference sequence). CDR3 length: 13 amino acids. The CDR3 loop is CATSRVITDTQYF. In DNA, the CDR3 is TGTGCCACCAGCAGAGTAATCACAGATACGCAGTATTTT.

This chain joins TRBV5-6 and TRBJ2-5; 10 bases are a match to TRBD1. Germline V CDR1 and CDR2: SGHDT, YYEEEE. Trimming cost V 4 bases and J 9 bases; bases outside gene matches: 15. CDR3 size: 16 residues. In DNA form, the CDR3 reads TGTGCCAGCAGCGCCCGGGACAGGGGAGTATTTTGGTCCCAGTACTTC. Its protein is CASSARDRGVFWSQYF.

The chain recombines TRBV19 with TRBJ1-1, with D perhaps TRBD1 (6 bases). Trimming removed 5 bases from V and 3 bases from J, with 22 bases in between. CDR1 and CDR2 (germline): LNHDA, SQIVND (reference sequence). This CDR3 is built from 17 residues. The CDR3 sequence is CASSAGAQGRGDTEAFF. In DNA form, the CDR3 reads TGTGCCAGTAGTGCGGGGGCCCAGGGTCGAGGAGACACTGAAGCTTTCTTT.

The V gene is TRBV28, the J gene TRBJ2-7; TRBD2 matches 7 bases. The germline CDR1 and CDR2 sequences are MDHEN and SYDVKM. J lost 5 bases, V lost 1 base, and 5 bases had no gene match. This CDR3 region has 14 residues. This chain's CDR3 is CASSLSGSGNEQYF. The CDR3 DNA reads TGTGCCAGCAGTTTATCAGGGAGCGGGAACGAGCAGTACTTC.

The V call is TRBV29-1, the J call TRBJ1-4; unclear D gene. This CDR3 is 13 amino acids long. Germline loops: CDR1 SQVTM, CDR2 ANQGSEA. CDR3 region: CSFQSGPNEKLFF. The CDR3 DNA follows: TGCAGTTTCCAATCAGGCCCTAATGAAAAACTGTTTTTT.

The chain links TRBV18 to TRBJ2-7; 9 bases map to TRBD1. Trimming removed 0 bases from V and 1 base from J; junction bases left unmatched: 1. CDR1 KGHSH and CDR2 LQKENI come from the germline V gene. The CDR3 is 15 amino acids. As DNA, the CDR3 is TGTGCCAGCTCACCACCGGGACAGGGATCCTACGAGCAGTACTTC. It is translated as CASSPPGQGSYEQYF.

V and J are TRBV11-2 and TRBJ2-1; D unresolved. The CDR3 is 19 residues long. CDR1 and CDR2 (germline): SGHAT, FQNNGV. Between the trimmed V and J ends, which lost 6 bases and 0 bases, there was a span of 24 bases. The CDR3 DNA follows: TGTGCCAGCAGTACGGGTACGGGTACCATATTTAGCTCCTACAATGAGCAGTTCTTC. Encoded protein: CASSTGTGTIFSSYNEQFF.

This chain links TRBV5-4 with TRBJ2-5, with 10 bases identical to TRBD2. The CDR3 is made up of 17 amino acids. Trimming at V came to 3 bases and at J to 0 bases, leaving 8 bases not matched to a gene. Germline V gene sequence: CDR1 SGHNT, CDR2 YYREEE (reference sequence). CDR3 sequence reads: CASSSIGLAEYQETQYF. The CDR3 bases are TGTGCCAGCAGCTCAATTGGACTAGCGGAGTACCAAGAGACCCAGTACTTC.

This chain's CDR3 is CSESTGNDQPQHF. CDR3 DNA: TGCAGCGAATCGACAGGGAACGATCAGCCCCAGCATTTT. This chain links TRBV29-1 with TRBJ1-5; 7 nucleotides align to TRBD1. The CDR3 has 13 amino acids. The V and J ends lost 7 bases and 5 bases, in that order; junction bases with no gene match: 8. The germline CDR1 and CDR2 sequences are SQVTM and ANQGSEA.

The chain links TRBV6-5 to TRBJ1-6; a possible D gene is TRBD1 (6 bases). The V gene lost 3 bases and the J gene lost 13 bases, with 16 bases spanning the gap. The CDR3 consists of 14 residues. Per germline, CDR1 MNHEY and CDR2 SVGAGI. In DNA, the CDR3 is TGTGCCAGCAGTTATTCCACACAGGGTGGCCCCCTCCACTTT. Amino acid sequence: CASSYSTQGGPLHF.

V gene TRBV15 combines with J gene TRBJ2-3, with D tentatively TRBD1 (6 bases). This CDR3 comprises 14 residues. Deletions cut 3 bases from V and 3 bases from J, with 10 bases between. CDR1 LNHNV and CDR2 YYDKDF come from the germline V gene (reference sequence). CDR3: CATSSGTYTDTQYF. The CDR3 DNA sequence: TGTGCCACCAGCAGCGGGACATATACAGATACGCAGTATTTT.

This clone was detected once. This chain joins TRBV11-2 and TRBJ2-7, with a tentative D call TRBD2 (5 bases). The CDR3 loop spans 14 amino acids. V gave up 5 bases and J gave up 6 bases, with 17 bases separating them. CDR1 and CDR2 from the germline V gene are SGHAT and FQNNGV. The CDR3 DNA is TGTGCCAGCAGCACGGTACGGGGATGGGGCGAGCAGTACTTC. This translates into CASSTVRGWGEQYF.